This T cell receptor (beta chain) was observed in a study of T-cell reconstitution after alpha-beta-depleted transplantation in children. For TCRbeta, the library was prepared with unique molecular identifiers. From the PCR reads, TCRdb called clonotypes with MiXCR, one entry per CDR3 protein. There are around 400,000 distinct CDR3 sequences in the sample; over 20% occur only once, and around 3.9% lies in the top ten. This CDR3 has 14 amino acids. From germline, CDR1 is SNHLY and CDR2 FYNNEI. V was trimmed by 7 bases and J by 3 bases, leaving 16 bases between them. The clonotype was recovered from a human donor who donated a stem cell graft to a child with acute myeloid leukemia. Sequenced material: PBMCs from the stem cell graft donor, taken from the stem cell graft. The genes are TRBV2 and TRBJ2-7; perhaps TRBD1 as D (6 bases). The CDR3 DNA follows: TGTGCCAGCACCTCCCGAGGACAGCTCTACGAGCAGTACTTC. It translates to CASTSRGQLYEQYF.